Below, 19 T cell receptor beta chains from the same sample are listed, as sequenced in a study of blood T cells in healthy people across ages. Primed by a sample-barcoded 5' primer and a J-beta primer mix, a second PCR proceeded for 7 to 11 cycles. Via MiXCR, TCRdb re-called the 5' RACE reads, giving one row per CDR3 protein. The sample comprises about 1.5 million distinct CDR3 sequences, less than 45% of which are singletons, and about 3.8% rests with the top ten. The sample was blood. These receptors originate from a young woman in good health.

CDR3 amino acids: CASTVRGVEGTQYF. CDR3 DNA sequence: TGTGCCAGCACCGTCCGGGGGGTGGAAGGTACGCAGTATTTT. The chain couples TRBV7-2 to TRBJ2-3; TRBD2 matches at 7 bases. The J segment lost 8 bases and the V segment lost 7 bases, leaving 12 bases of the junction unmatched. The CDR3 consists of 14 residues. Germline CDR1 is SGHTA and CDR2 is FQGNSA.

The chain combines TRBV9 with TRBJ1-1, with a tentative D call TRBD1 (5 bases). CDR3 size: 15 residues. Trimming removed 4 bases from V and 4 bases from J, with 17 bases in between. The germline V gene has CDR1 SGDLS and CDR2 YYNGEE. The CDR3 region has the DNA TGTGCCAGCAGCCCTTCTAGGGGAGGGAGCACTGAAGCTTTCTTT. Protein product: CASSPSRGGSTEAFF.

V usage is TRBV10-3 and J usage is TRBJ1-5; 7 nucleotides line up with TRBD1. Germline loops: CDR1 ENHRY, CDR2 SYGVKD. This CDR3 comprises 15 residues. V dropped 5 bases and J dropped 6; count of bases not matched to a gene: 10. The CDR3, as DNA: TGTGCCATCAGTAAGACTGAGGGGGCGGTTCAGCCCCAGCATTTT. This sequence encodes CAISKTEGAVQPQHF.

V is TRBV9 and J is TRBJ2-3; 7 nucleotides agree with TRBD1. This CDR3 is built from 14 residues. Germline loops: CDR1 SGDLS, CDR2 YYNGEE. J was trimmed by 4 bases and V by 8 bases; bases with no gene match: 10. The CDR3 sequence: CASGDSTHPDTQYF. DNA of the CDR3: TGTGCCAGTGGGGACAGTACCCACCCAGATACGCAGTATTTT.

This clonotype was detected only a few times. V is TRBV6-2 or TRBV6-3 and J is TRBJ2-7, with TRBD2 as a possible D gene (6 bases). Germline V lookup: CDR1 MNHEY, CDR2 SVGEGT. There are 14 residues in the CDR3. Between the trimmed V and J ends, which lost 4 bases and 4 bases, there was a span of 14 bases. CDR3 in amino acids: CASSSDGGPYEQYF. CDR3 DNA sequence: TGTGCCAGCAGTTCCGACGGGGGTCCATACGAGCAGTACTTC.

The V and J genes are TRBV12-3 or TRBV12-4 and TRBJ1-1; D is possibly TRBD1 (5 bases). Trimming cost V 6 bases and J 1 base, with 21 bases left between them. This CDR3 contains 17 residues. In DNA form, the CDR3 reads TGTGCCAGCAGACTTGTGGGTGGGGGGAGAACGAACACTGAAGCTTTCTTT. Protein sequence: CASRLVGGGRTNTEAFF.

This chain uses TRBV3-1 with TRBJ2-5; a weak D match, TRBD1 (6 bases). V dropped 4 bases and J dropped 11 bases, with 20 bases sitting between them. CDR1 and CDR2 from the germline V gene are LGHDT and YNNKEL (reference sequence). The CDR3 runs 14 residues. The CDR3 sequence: CASSPGVSHNEQYF. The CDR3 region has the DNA TGTGCCAGCAGCCCAGGGGTCTCCCACAATGAGCAGTACTTC.

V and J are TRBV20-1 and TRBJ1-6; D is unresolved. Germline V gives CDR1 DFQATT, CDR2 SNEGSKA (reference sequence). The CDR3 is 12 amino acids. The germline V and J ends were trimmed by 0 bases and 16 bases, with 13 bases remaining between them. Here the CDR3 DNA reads TGCAGTGCTAGAGATCGGAATACGGGACTCCACTTT. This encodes CSARDRNTGLHF.

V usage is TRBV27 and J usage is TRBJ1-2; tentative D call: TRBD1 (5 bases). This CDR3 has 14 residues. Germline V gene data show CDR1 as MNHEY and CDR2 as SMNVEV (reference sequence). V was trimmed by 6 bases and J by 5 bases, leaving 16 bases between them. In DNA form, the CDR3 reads TGTGCCAGCAGGGGCGACAGTAGTTATTATGGCTACACCTTC. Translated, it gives CASRGDSSYYGYTF.

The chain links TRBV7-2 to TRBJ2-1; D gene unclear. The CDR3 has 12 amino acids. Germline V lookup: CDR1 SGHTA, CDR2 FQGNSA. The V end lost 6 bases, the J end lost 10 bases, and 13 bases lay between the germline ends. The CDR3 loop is CASRTTLREQFF. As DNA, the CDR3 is TGTGCCAGCAGAACTACCTTAAGGGAGCAGTTCTTC.

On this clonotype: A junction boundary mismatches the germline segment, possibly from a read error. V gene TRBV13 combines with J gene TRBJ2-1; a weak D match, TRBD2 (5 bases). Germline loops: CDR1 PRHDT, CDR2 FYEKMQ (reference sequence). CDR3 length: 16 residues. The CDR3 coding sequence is TGTGCCAGCAGTAGAGGGTTAGGGTTCTCCTACAATAAGCAGTTCTTC. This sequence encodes CASSRGLGFSYNKQFF.

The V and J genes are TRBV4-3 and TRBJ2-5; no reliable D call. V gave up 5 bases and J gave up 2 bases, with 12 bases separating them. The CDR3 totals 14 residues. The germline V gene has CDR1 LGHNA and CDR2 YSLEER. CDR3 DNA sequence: TGCGCCAGCAGCGCCAGTAGAGAACAAGAGACCCAGTACTTC. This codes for CASSASREQETQYF.

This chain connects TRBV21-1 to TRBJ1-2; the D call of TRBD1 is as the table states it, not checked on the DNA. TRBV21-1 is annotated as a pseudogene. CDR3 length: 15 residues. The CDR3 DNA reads TGTGCCAGCACGCAGGGGGGGGACAGGGTCTTTGGCTACACCTTC. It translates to CASTQGGDRVFGYTF.

CDR3 sequence reads: CSVPGFGELFF. The DNA for the CDR3 is TGCAGCGTTCCGGGTTTCGGGGAGCTGTTTTTT. The rearrangement links TRBV29-1 to TRBJ2-2, with D uncertain. The CDR3 is 11 residues long. The germline V and J ends were trimmed by 5 bases and 7 bases, with 8 bases remaining between them. Per germline, CDR1 SQVTM and CDR2 ANQGSEA.

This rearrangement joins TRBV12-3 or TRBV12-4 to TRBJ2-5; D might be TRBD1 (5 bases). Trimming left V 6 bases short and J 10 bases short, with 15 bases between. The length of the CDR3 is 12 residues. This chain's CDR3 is CASSPDSWGQYF. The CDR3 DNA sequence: TGTGCCAGCAGCCCCGACAGTTGGGGCCAGTACTTC.

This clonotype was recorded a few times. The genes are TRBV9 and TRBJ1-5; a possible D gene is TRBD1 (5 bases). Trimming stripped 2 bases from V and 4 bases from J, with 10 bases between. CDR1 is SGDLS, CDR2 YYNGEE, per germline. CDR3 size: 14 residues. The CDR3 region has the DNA TGTGCCAGCAGCGTGGAAGGGGTAAATCAGCCCCAGCATTTT. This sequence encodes CASSVEGVNQPQHF.

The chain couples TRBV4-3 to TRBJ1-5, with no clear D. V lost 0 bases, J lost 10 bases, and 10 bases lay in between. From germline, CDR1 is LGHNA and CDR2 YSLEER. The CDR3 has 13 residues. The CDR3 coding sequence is TGCGCCAGCAGCCAAGATCCAGCCAGTCCCCAGCATTTT. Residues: CASSQDPASPQHF.

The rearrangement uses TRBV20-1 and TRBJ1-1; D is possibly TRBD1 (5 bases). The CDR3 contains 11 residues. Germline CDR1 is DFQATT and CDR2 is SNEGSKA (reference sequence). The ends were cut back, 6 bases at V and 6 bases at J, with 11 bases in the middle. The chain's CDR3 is CSAKGPSEAFF. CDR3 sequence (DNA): TGCAGTGCAAAGGGGCCATCTGAAGCTTTCTTT.

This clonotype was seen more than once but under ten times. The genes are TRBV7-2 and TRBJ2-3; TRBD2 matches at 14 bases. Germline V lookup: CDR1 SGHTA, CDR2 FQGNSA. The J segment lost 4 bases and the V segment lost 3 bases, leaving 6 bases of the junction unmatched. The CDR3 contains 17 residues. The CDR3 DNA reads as TGTGCCAGCAGCTTCGCCGGGACTAGCGGGAGTGCAGATACGCAGTATTTT. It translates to CASSFAGTSGSADTQYF.